This entry concerns a single T cell receptor (beta chain). Only in-frame clones appear in the TCRdb table, and some are missing; sequencing was by immunoSEQ multiplex PCR. This sample has 150,000 to 200,000 clones, with 60% to 85% found just once. The entry originates in a study of blood T cell repertoires in COVID-19. About the research overall: Acute and convalescent COVID-19 specimens originated in the United States, Italy and Spain.

Germline V CDR1 and CDR2: MNHEY, SVGAGI. This CDR3 has 14 amino acids. J was trimmed by 6 bases and V by 5 bases; bases with no gene match: 6. The source is a man aged 55-75 years with acute or convalescent COVID-19. The gene calls are TRBV6-5 and TRBJ1-2; 10 bases fit TRBD1. The material sequenced was peripheral blood. CDR3 region: CASSTLTGGHGYTF. The CDR3 DNA reads TGTGCCAGCAGTACCTTGACAGGGGGCCATGGCTACACCTTC.